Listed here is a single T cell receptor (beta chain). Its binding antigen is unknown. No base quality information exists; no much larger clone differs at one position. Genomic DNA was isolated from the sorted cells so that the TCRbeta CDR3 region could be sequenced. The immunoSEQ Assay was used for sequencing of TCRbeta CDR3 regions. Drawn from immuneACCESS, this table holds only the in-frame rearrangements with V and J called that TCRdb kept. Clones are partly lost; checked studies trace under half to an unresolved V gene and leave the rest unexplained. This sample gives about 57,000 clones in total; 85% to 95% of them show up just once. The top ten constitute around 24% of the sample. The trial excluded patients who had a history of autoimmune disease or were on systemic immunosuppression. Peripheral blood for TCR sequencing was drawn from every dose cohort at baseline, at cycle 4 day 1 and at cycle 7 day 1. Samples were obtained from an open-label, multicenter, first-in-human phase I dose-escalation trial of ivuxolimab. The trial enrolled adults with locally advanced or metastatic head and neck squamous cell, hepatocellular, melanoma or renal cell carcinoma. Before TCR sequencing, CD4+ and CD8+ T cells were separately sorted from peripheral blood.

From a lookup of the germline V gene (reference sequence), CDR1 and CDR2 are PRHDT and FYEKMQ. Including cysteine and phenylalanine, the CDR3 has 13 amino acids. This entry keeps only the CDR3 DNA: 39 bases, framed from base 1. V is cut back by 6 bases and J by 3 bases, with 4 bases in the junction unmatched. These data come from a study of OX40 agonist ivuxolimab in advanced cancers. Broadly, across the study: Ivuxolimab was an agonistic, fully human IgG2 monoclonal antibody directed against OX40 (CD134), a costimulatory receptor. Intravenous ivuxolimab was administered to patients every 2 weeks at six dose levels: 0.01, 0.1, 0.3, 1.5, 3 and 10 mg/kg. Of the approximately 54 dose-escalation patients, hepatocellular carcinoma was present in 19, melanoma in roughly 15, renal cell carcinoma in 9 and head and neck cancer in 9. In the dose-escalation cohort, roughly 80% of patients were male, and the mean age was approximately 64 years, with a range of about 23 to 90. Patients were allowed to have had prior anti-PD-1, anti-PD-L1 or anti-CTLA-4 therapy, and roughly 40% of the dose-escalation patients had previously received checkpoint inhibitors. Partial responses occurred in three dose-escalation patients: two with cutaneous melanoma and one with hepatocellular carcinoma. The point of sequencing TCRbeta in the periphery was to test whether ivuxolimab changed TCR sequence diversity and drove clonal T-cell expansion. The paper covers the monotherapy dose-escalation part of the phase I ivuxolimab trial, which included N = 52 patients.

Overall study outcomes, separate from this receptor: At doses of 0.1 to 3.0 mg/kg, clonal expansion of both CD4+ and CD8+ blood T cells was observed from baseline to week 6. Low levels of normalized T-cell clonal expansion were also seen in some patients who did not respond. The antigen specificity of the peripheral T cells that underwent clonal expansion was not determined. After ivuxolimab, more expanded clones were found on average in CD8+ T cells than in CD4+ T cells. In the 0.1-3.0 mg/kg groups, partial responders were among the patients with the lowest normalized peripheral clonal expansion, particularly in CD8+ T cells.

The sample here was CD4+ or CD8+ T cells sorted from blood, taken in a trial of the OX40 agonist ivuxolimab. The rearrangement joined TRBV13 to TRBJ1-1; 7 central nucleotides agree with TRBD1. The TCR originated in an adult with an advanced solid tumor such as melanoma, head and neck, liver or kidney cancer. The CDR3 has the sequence CASRGRGYTEAFF. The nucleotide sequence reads TGTGCCAGCAGGGGCAGGGGGTACACTGAAGCTTTCTTT.